The TCR beta chain described here comes from a study of cytomegalovirus exposure and HLA in healthy donors. This clone was counted a single time. 13 Jbeta primers and 60 Vbeta primers were used for the PCR. Original data processing: The authors later counted around 80 million unique TCR beta chains, 8.5 million to 13 million of them shared. The assay was immunoSEQ multiplex PCR, and TCRdb's table has in-frame clones only and misses some. Clone size and V and J calls were adopted from that table, with D and trimming inferred from the DNA. The data contain under 200,000 clones, 80% of them seen just once; the ten biggest clones take up 0.95% to 1.5%. Trimming cost V 4 bases and J 2 bases; bases outside gene matches: 12. CDR1 and CDR2 (germline): SGHNT, YYREEE (reference sequence). There are 18 residues in the CDR3.

The specimen was PBMCs. V gene TRBV5-4 combines with J gene TRBJ2-6; 7 nucleotides agree with TRBD2. The sequence came from a woman aged 45 to 65 in good health and CMV-seronegative. In DNA form, the CDR3 reads TGTGCCAGCAGCCCAGCGGGGCAGGGATCGACTGGGGCCAACGTCCTGACTTTC. It translates to CASSPAGQGSTGANVLTF.